This entry lists 2 T cell receptor beta chains sequenced from one sample in a study of a mutant IDH1 vaccine in newly diagnosed glioma. Time point meaning: week 23, last vaccination. Each vaccine dose was 300 ug of mutant IDH1 20-mer peptide, with topical imiquimod. Profiled with immunoSEQ multiplex PCR; TCRdb holds only in-frame clones, not every one. The sample has tens of thousands of clones; 75% to 90% are singletons. Antigens for these TCRs are unknown. The specimen comprised PBMCs, sampled from a glioma patient whose treatment included an IDH1 peptide vaccine. The receptors derive from a middle-aged man with glioma.

The V gene is TRBV5-1, the J gene TRBJ2-6; D gene ambiguous. This CDR3 region has 15 residues. V gave up 3 bases and J gave up 0 bases, with 7 bases separating them. Germline V gives CDR1 SGHRS, CDR2 YFSETQ. CDR3 amino acids: CASSSTVSGANVLTF. CDR3 nucleotides: TGCGCCAGCAGCTCCACAGTCTCTGGGGCCAACGTCCTGACTTTC. Looking up the rest from reference TRBV5-1 and TRBJ2-6 gives the full variable domain: KAGVTQTPRYLIKTRGQQVTLSCSPISGHRSVSWYQQTPGQGLQFLFEYFSETQRNKGNFPGRFSGRQFSNSRSEMNVSTLELGDSALYLCASSSTVSGANVLTFGAGSRLTVL.

Notes on this clone: The sample carries other DNA sequences with the same CDR3. V gene TRBV18 combines with J gene TRBJ2-7; D possibly corresponds to TRBD2 (7 bases). Trimming shortened V by 0 bases and J by 2 bases, and 11 bases separated the two germline ends. The CDR3 is 15 amino acids. The germline V gene encodes CDR1 KGHSH and CDR2 LQKENI. CDR3 DNA sequence: TGTGCCAGCTCACCACCGGCGGGGGCCGCCTACGAGCAGTACTTC. Amino acid sequence: CASSPPAGAAYEQYF. Filled out from reference TRBV18 and TRBJ2-7, the complete variable domain reads NAGVMQNPRHLVRRRGQEARLRCSPMKGHSHVYWYRQLPEEGLKFMVYLQKENIIDESGMPKERFSAEFPKEGPSILRIQQVVRGDSAAYFCASSPPAGAAYEQYFGPGTRLTVT.